These 14 T cell receptor beta chains were all obtained from the same sample, sequenced in a study of control samples from healthy donors and cancer patients. The data were produced by immunoSEQ multiplex PCR, yet TCRdb's version contains in-frame clones alone and is incomplete. The table lists 80,000 or so clones, approximately 92% of them singletons. The sample was blood. All receptors come from a woman between 55 and 75 years old in good health.

This clone was recorded only once. The rearrangement uses TRBV19 and TRBJ1-5; 7 nucleotides line up with TRBD1. The CDR3 contains 20 residues. Trimming at V came to 5 bases and at J to 0 bases, leaving 19 bases not matched to a gene. Germline-derived CDR1 and CDR2 are LNHDA and SQIVND (reference sequence). The CDR3 is CASSVGMGQPFYYSNQPQHF. CDR3 DNA: TGTGCCAGTAGTGTAGGCATGGGACAGCCGTTTTATTATAGCAATCAGCCCCAGCATTTT.

This clone was seen just once. The chain is built from TRBV6-4 and TRBJ2-1, with TRBD2 matching over 7 bases. Germline V CDR1 and CDR2: MRHNA, SNTAGT. The length of the CDR3 is 12 residues. V trimming: 9 bases; J trimming: 7 bases; junction bases outside the gene matches: 6. CDR3 protein: CARIGRANEQFF. The DNA of the CDR3 is TGTGCCAGAATTGGGAGGGCTAATGAGCAGTTCTTC.

This rearrangement joins TRBV6-2 or TRBV6-3 to TRBJ2-1; weak D call: TRBD1 (6 bases). The CDR3 runs to 16 residues. Trimming removed 2 bases at V and 5 bases at J, with 16 bases between. Germline-derived CDR1 and CDR2 are MNHEY and SVGEGT. CDR3 region: CASSYPGTTTDNEQFF. CDR3 nucleotide sequence: TGTGCCAGCAGTTACCCCGGGACAACCACAGACAATGAGCAGTTCTTC.

The chain carries TRBV30 and TRBJ1-5; D unclear. Germline assignment: CDR1 GTSNPN and CDR2 SVGIG (reference sequence). CDR3 length: 13 amino acids. The germline V and J ends were trimmed by 3 bases and 5 bases, with 11 bases remaining between them. For the CDR3, the DNA is TGTGCCTGGAGCGGAGGGAGGTATCAGCCCCAGCATTTT. Amino acid sequence: CAWSGGRYQPQHF.

V usage is TRBV29-1 and J usage is TRBJ1-6; unclear D gene. Trimming stripped 2 bases from V and 5 bases from J, with 7 bases between. There are 13 residues in the CDR3. The germline V gene encodes CDR1 SQVTM and CDR2 ANQGSEA. CDR3 in DNA: TGCAGCGTTGAATTGGGTGATAATTCACCCCTCCACTTT. The encoded protein is CSVELGDNSPLHF.

The chain recombines TRBV18 with TRBJ1-2; weak D call: TRBD1 (5 bases). Germline assignment: CDR1 KGHSH and CDR2 LQKENI. The CDR3 loop spans 16 amino acids. The V end lost 6 bases, the J end lost 0 bases, and 17 bases lay between the germline ends. CDR3 protein: CASSPGDGRTNYGYTF. In DNA, the CDR3 is TGTGCCAGCTCGCCTGGGGACGGACGGACTAACTATGGCTACACCTTC.

The sample holds one count of this clone. The J gene is TRBJ1-3, the V gene TRBV28; the match to TRBD1 covers 8 bases. Germline V gene sequence: CDR1 MDHEN, CDR2 SYDVKM. The CDR3 sequence is 15 residues long. Germline trimming cut 5 bases from V and 1 base from J; bases unmatched to any gene: 4. The CDR3 reads CASSRQGFSGNTIYF. The CDR3 DNA reads TGTGCCAGCAGTCGACAGGGGTTTTCTGGAAACACCATATATTTT.

CDR3 sequence (DNA): TGTGCCAGCAGCAGCGGCGACAGGGTTTTAGGGGGCTACACCTTC. It is translated as CASSSGDRVLGGYTF. This chain uses TRBV9 with TRBJ1-2; 7 bases align to TRBD1. Germline V CDR1 and CDR2: SGDLS, YYNGEE. This CDR3 is built from 15 residues. J lost 8 bases, V lost 4 bases, and 14 bases had no gene match.

This clone appeared a single time. This chain links TRBV4-3 with TRBJ2-7; TRBD1 matches 7 bases. Germline loops: CDR1 LGHNA, CDR2 YSLEER. The V segment lost 4 bases and the J segment 6 bases; nucleotides outside the gene matches: 12. The CDR3 sequence is 15 residues long. Here the CDR3 DNA reads TGCGCCAGCAGCCCGGCTTGGGACAGCCAGTCCGAGCAGTACTTC. Amino acid sequence: CASSPAWDSQSEQYF.

The V and J genes are TRBV6-1 and TRBJ2-1; 7 bases are shared with TRBD2. V was pared by 4 bases and J by 0 bases, with 6 bases of the junction left unmatched. CDR1 MNHNS and CDR2 SASEGT come from the germline V gene. The CDR3 spans 16 residues. The CDR3 region is CASSVLPSGSYNEQFF. The CDR3 region has the DNA TGTGCCAGCAGTGTTTTGCCTAGCGGCTCCTACAATGAGCAGTTCTTC.

The chain couples TRBV28 to TRBJ1-5, with D unresolved. Per the germline V gene, CDR1 is MDHEN and CDR2 is SYDVKM. The V and J ends lost 6 bases and 0 bases respectively, with 9 bases between them. This CDR3 region has 14 residues. The CDR3 DNA reads TGTGCCAGCAGCCCACTTAATAGCAATCAGCCCCAGCATTTT. The encoded protein is CASSPLNSNQPQHF.

This chain uses TRBV18 with TRBJ2-5; 9 nucleotides line up with TRBD2. V gave up 6 bases and J gave up 2 bases; unmatched junction bases: 7. Germline-derived CDR1 and CDR2 are KGHSH and LQKENI. The CDR3 sequence is 15 residues long. The CDR3, as DNA: TGTGCCAGCTCCCTGATAGCGGGAGAACAAGAGACCCAGTACTTC. Translated, it gives CASSLIAGEQETQYF. The full variable domain, completed using reference TRBV18 and TRBJ2-5, is NAGVMQNPRHLVRRRGQEARLRCSPMKGHSHVYWYRQLPEEGLKFMVYLQKENIIDESGMPKERFSAEFPKEGPSILRIQQVVRGDSAAYFCASSLIAGEQETQYFGPGTRLLVL.

V usage is TRBV10-1 and J usage is TRBJ2-3, with 7 bases lining up with TRBD2. The CDR3 sequence is 13 residues long. V lost 10 bases and J lost 2; bases outside the gene matches: 6. Germline CDR1 and CDR2: WNHNN and SYGVQD (reference sequence). The CDR3 DNA reads as TGCGCCACCACGGGGACTAACACAGATACGCAGTATTTT. Its protein product is CATTGTNTDTQYF.

The chain links TRBV30 to TRBJ1-5, with D possibly TRBD1 on 5 matching bases. Trimming removed 0 bases from V and 4 bases from J, with 10 bases in between. Germline CDR1 is GTSNPN and CDR2 is SVGIG (reference sequence). This CDR3 has 14 residues. As DNA, the CDR3 is TGTGCCTGGAGTGTAACAGGTTTAAATCAGCCCCAGCATTTT. Translation: CAWSVTGLNQPQHF.